This T cell receptor beta chain is drawn from a study of cytomegalovirus exposure and HLA in healthy donors. PCR amplification relied on 60 Vbeta primers (plus 13 Jbeta primers). Clones were read by immunoSEQ multiplex PCR, and TCRdb kept only the in-frame ones, dropping some. Here the sample spans about 110,000 clones, about 83% being singletons. The CDR3 length is 17 residues. Trimming removed 0 bases at V and 0 bases at J, with 10 bases between. Germline assignment: CDR1 SGHRS and CDR2 YFSETQ. Study outcomes and limitations: When the data were analyzed later, several of the most significant clusters appeared to be linked to common viral pathogens. According to reports, the classifier identified cytomegalovirus status with high specificity and sensitivity. Later work associated 16,951 TCR beta sequences with HLA alleles at 0.05 false discovery rate.

As for this clone: Antigen unknown.

Sequencing was performed on PBMCs. The receptor's source is a female donor in good health and CMV-seropositive. The V gene is TRBV5-1, the J gene TRBJ2-6; a possible D gene is TRBD1 (6 bases). The CDR3: CASSLEQGLSGANVLTF. In DNA, the CDR3 is TGCGCCAGCAGCTTGGAACAGGGCCTCTCTGGGGCCAACGTCCTGACTTTC.